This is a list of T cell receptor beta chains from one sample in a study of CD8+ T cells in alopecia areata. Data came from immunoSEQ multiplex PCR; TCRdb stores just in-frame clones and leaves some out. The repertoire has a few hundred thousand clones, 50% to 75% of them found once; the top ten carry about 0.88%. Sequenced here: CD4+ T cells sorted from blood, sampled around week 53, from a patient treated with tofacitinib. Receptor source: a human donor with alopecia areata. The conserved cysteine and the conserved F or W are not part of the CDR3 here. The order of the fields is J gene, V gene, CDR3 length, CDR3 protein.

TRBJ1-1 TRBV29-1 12 SVTPWDLGTEAF
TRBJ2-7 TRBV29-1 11 STGAGARNEQY
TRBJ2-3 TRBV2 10 ASRTSTDTQY
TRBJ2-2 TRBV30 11 AWIRQYTGELF
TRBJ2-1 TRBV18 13 ASSRDASSYNEQF
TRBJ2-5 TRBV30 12 AWRRLAGGSAQY
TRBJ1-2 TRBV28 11 ASSRTRESGYT
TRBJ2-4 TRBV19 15 ASSASGAPGAKNIQY
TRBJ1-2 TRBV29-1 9 SVERDYGYT
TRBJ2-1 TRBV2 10 ASGGDYNEQF
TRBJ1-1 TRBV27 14 ASSLGPGQGGWGAF
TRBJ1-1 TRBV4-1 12 ASSQREANTEAF
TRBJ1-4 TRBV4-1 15 ASSPGTLSVGGEKLF
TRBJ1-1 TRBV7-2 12 ASSLVQGSTEAF
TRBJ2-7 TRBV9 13 ASSVASGGDYEQY
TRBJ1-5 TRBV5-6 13 ASSWGMDGNQPQH